These 14 T cell receptor beta chains were sequenced from one sample in a study of tumor T cells in aggressive B-cell lymphoma. Assay: immunoSEQ multiplex PCR; the TCRdb copy retains only in-frame clones and omits some. The table has approximately 11,000 clones, about nine tenths seen once. The specimen sequenced was tumor tissue. All receptors derive from an adult with diffuse large B cell lymphoma.

The rearrangement joins TRBV11-2 to TRBJ2-2; TRBD1 matches at 7 bases. V was clipped by 5 bases and J by 6 bases; unmatched bases: 3. This CDR3 is built from 13 residues. Germline V gene data show CDR1 as SGHAT and CDR2 as FQNNGV. Here the CDR3 DNA reads TGTGCCAGCAGCCCACAGGGGCCCGGGGAGCTGTTTTTT. Translated: CASSPQGPGELFF.

This chain connects TRBV6-5 to TRBJ1-5; D is uncertain. The germline V and J ends were trimmed by 6 bases and 11 bases, with 20 bases remaining between them. Germline V gives CDR1 MNHEY, CDR2 SVGAGI. This CDR3 is built from 14 residues. The DNA for the CDR3 is TGTGCCAGCAGACCTTTGAGGACCACGGGGTCCCAGCATTTT. This sequence encodes CASRPLRTTGSQHF.

V usage is TRBV7-3 and J usage is TRBJ2-3; 16 nucleotides align to TRBD2. Trimming removed 4 bases from V and 0 bases from J; junction bases left unmatched: 10. The CDR3 loop spans 20 amino acids. Germline V CDR1 and CDR2: SGHTA, FQGTGA. The DNA for the CDR3 is TGTGCCAGCAGCTCTACCCCGGGACTAGCGGGGGGGAAGAGCACAGATACGCAGTATTTT. Translating it yields CASSSTPGLAGGKSTDTQYF.

V usage is TRBV13 and J usage is TRBJ1-1; 7 positions match TRBD1. Looked up from germline, CDR1 is PRHDT and CDR2 is FYEKMQ (reference sequence). The CDR3 runs 13 residues. The V gene end was trimmed by 3 bases and the J gene end by 5 bases; junction bases not matched to a gene: 3. The CDR3 bases are TGTGCCAGCAGCTTGGGACAGAATACTGAAGCTTTCTTT. Translation gives CASSLGQNTEAFF.

The V gene is TRBV25-1, the J gene TRBJ1-4; D call uncertain. CDR3 length equals 12 residues. Between the trimmed V and J ends, which lost 2 bases and 8 bases, there was a span of 6 bases. CDR1 MGHDK and CDR2 SYGVNS come from the germline V gene. The CDR3 coding sequence is TGTGCCAGCAGTGAAATTATGGAAAAACTGTTTTTT. This codes for CASSEIMEKLFF. Full variable domain (rest looked up from reference TRBV25-1 and TRBJ1-4): EADIYQTPRYLVIGTGKKITLECSQTMGHDKMYWYQQDPGMELHLIHYSYGVNSTEKGDLSSESTVSRIRTEHFPLTLESARPSHTSQYLCASSEIMEKLFFGSGTQLSVL.

The genes are TRBV5-1 and TRBJ1-2; D gene unclear. The CDR3 has 13 amino acids. The V and J ends lost 0 bases and 4 bases respectively, with 7 bases between them. Germline CDR1 SGHRS, CDR2 YFSETQ. In DNA, the CDR3 is TGCGCCAGCAGCTTGGGACTTCTCTATGGCTACACCTTC. It translates to CASSLGLLYGYTF.

This chain links TRBV7-3 with TRBJ1-1, with D perhaps TRBD1 (6 bases). Trimming stripped 6 bases from V and 5 bases from J, with 13 bases between. This CDR3 has 13 amino acids. Germline values: CDR1 SGHTA, CDR2 FQGTGA. The CDR3 region has the DNA TGTGCCAGCAGACAGGGAAGTAGGACTGAAGCTTTCTTT. Protein product: CASRQGSRTEAFF.

CDR3 nucleotides: TGTGCCAGCAGCCCCGACACTGGTGGGAATCAGCCCCAGCATTTT. It encodes CASSPDTGGNQPQHF. The V and J genes are TRBV21-1 and TRBJ1-5; the listed D gene, TRBD1, was not tested against the DNA. TRBV21-1 is a known pseudogene. The CDR3 has 15 amino acids.

This rearrangement joins TRBV4-2 to TRBJ2-7; tentatively, D is TRBD1 (6 bases). Looked up from germline, CDR1 is LGHNA and CDR2 is YNFKEQ. The CDR3 consists of 15 residues. The V gene lost 1 base and the J gene lost 4 bases, with 14 bases spanning the gap. CDR3 region: CASSQAERQVYEQYF. CDR3 DNA sequence: TGTGCCAGCAGCCAAGCAGAAAGACAGGTGTACGAGCAGTACTTC.

The V and J genes are TRBV6-1 and TRBJ2-1; a possible D gene is TRBD1 (5 bases). The CDR3 sequence is 14 residues long. CDR1 is MNHNS and CDR2 is SASEGT in the germline V gene. The V end lost 4 bases, the J end lost 2 bases, and 9 bases lay between the germline ends. The CDR3 loop reads CASSVGVPYNEQFF. DNA of the CDR3: TGTGCCAGCAGTGTAGGGGTTCCCTACAATGAGCAGTTCTTC.

On this clone: The germline gene is not matched at one end of the junction; a read error may be the cause. The chain employs TRBV2 and TRBJ2-2; D may be TRBD2 (5 bases). CDR1 and CDR2 from the germline V gene are SNHLY and FYNNEI. The CDR3 sequence is 16 residues long. The CDR3 DNA sequence: TGTGCCAGCAGTGAACGGCATCCGATCAACACCGGGGAGCTATTTTTT. Its protein is CASSERHPINTGELFF.

This clone was recorded once. The J gene is TRBJ1-1, the V gene TRBV6-1; D is possibly TRBD1 (5 bases). Looked up from germline, CDR1 is MNHNS and CDR2 is SASEGT. The CDR3 is 14 residues long. Trimming pared 7 bases from V and 2 bases from J, leaving 14 bases between. The CDR3 DNA sequence: TGTGCCAGCAAGGGCCCCGGGGGAAACACTGAAGCTTTCTTT. It yields the protein CASKGPGGNTEAFF.

This clone is a singleton in its sample. V gene TRBV18 combines with J gene TRBJ2-7, with 10 bases that match TRBD2. The CDR3 contains 14 residues. V was clipped by 5 bases and J by 0 bases; unmatched bases: 1. Looked up from germline, CDR1 is KGHSH and CDR2 is LQKENI. Written as DNA, the CDR3 is TGTGCCAGCTCAGGGACTAGCGACTCCTACGAGCAGTACTTC. Protein product: CASSGTSDSYEQYF.

The chain combines TRBV10-3 with TRBJ1-5; 10 bases match TRBD1. There are 15 residues in the CDR3. Germline V gene lookup returns CDR1 ENHRY and CDR2 SYGVKD. The V segment lost 8 bases and the J segment 2 bases; nucleotides outside the gene matches: 6. The CDR3 DNA reads as TGTGCCATCGGGACAGGGGTTGGCGGCAATCAGCCCCAGCATTTT. Translation gives CAIGTGVGGNQPQHF.